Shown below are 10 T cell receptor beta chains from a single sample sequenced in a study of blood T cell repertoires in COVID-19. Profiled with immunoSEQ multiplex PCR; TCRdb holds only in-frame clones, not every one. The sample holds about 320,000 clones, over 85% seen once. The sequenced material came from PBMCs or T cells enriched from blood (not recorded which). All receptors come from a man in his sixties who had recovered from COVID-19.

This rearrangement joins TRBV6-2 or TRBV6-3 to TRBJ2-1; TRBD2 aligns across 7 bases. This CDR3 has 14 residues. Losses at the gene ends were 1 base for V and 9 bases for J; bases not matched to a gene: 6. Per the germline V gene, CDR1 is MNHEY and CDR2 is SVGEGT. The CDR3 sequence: CASSYYRGDGEQFF. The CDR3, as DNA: TGTGCCAGCAGTTACTATCGGGGGGACGGTGAGCAGTTCTTC.

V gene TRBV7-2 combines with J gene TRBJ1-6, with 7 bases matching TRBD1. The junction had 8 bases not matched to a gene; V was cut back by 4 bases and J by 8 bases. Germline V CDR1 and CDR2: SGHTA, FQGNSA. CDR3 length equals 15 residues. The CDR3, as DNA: TGTGCCAGCAGCTCCCACAAACAGGGGTATTCACCCCTCCACTTT. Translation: CASSSHKQGYSPLHF.

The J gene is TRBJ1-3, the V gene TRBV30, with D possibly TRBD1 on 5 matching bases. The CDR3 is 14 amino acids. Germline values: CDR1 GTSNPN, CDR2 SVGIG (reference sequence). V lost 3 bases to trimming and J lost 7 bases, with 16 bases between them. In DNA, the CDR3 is TGTGCCTGGAGCGCGGGCCTCCGGGGGAACACCATATATTTT. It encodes CAWSAGLRGNTIYF.

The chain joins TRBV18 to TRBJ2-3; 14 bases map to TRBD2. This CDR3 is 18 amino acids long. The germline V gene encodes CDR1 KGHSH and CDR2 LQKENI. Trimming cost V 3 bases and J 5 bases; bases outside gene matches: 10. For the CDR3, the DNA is TGTGCCAGCTCACCTACCTCCGGGACTAGCGGGGGTCAAGATACGCAGTATTTT. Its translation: CASSPTSGTSGGQDTQYF.

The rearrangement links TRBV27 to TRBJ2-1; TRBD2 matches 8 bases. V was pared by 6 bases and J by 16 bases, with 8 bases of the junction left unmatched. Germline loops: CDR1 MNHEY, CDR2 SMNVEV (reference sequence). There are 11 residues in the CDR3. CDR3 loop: CASRRAGVDFF. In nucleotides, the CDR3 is TGTGCCAGCAGAAGAGCGGGAGTCGATTTCTTC.

CDR3 in amino acids: CASSLGTQTGGAFF. The CDR3 region has the DNA TGTGCCAGTAGCCTCGGGACCCAGACAGGTGGGGCTTTCTTT. This chain links TRBV19 with TRBJ1-1; maybe TRBD1 (6 bases). The CDR3 totals 14 residues. From germline, CDR1 is LNHDA and CDR2 SQIVND (reference sequence). Trimming stripped 6 bases from V and 11 bases from J, with 22 bases between.

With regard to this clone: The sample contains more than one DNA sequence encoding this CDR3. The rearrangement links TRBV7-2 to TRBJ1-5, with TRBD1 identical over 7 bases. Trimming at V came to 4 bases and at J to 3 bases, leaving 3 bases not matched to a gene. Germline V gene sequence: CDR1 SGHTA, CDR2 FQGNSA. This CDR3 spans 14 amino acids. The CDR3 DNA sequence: TGTGCCAGCAGCTCGACAGGGATCAATCAGCCCCAGCATTTT. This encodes CASSSTGINQPQHF.

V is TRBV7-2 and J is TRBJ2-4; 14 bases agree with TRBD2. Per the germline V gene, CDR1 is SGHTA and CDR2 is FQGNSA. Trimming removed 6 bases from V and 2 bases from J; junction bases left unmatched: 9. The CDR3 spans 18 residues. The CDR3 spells CASSLTSGRAGTKNIQYF. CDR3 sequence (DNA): TGTGCCAGCAGTCTGACTAGCGGGAGGGCCGGAACCAAAAACATTCAGTACTTC.

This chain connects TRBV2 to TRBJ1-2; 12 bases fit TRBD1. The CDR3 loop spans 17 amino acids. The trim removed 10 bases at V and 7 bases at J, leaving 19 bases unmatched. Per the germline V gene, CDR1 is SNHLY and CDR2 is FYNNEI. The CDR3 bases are TGTGCCACCGGCCGCCCCTTCCGGGACAGGGGGCGGCGTGGCTACACCTTC. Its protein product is CATGRPFRDRGRRGYTF.

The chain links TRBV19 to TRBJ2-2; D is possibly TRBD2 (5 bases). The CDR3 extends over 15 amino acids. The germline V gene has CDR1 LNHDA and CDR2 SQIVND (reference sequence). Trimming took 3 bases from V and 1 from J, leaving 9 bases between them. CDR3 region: CASSIAGGNTGELFF. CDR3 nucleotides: TGTGCCAGTAGTATTGCAGGAGGGAACACCGGGGAGCTGTTTTTT.